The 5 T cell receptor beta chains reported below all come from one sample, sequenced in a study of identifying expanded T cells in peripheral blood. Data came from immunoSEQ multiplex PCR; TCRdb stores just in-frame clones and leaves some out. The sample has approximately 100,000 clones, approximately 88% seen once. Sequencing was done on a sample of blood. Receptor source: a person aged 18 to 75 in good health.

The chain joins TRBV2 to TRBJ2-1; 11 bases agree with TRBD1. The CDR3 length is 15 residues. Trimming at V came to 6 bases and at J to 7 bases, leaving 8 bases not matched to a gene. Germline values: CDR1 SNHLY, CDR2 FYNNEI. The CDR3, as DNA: TGTGCCAGCAGACCCCGGGACAGGGGGGGTAATGAGCAGTTCTTC. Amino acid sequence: CASRPRDRGGNEQFF.

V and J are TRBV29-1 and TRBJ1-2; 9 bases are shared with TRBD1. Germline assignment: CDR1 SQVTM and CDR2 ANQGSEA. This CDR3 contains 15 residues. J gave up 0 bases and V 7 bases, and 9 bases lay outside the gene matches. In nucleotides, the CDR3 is TGCAGCGCCGACGGACAGGGGTCCACTAACTATGGCTACACCTTC. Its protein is CSADGQGSTNYGYTF.

CDR3: CASSPPKGQGLNEQFF. The CDR3 DNA reads TGTGCCAGCTCACCACCTAAGGGACAGGGGTTGAATGAGCAGTTCTTC. The rearrangement uses TRBV18 and TRBJ2-1, with 10 bases that match TRBD1. CDR1 is KGHSH, CDR2 LQKENI, per germline. This CDR3 region has 16 residues. V shed 0 bases, J shed 7 bases, and the junction held 6 bases outside the gene matches.

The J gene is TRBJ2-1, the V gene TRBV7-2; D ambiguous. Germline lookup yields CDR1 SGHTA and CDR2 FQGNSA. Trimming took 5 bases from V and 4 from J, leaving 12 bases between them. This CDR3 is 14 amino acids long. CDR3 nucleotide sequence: TGTGCCAGCAGCCTCACACTACAGTACAATGAGCAGTTCTTC. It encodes CASSLTLQYNEQFF.

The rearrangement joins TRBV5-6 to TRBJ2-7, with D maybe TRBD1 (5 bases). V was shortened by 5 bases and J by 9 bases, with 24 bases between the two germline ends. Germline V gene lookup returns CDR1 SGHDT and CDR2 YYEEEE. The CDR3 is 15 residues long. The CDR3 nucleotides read TGTGCCAGCAGGCTTGGGGCAGGCCTTGGATTGGGGCAGTACTTC. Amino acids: CASRLGAGLGLGQYF.